This T cell receptor (beta chain) was retrieved from a study of shared clonotypes between healthy human individuals. Study findings and constraints: What rarefaction showed was incomplete sorted-subset sequencing despite large depth.

Into CD45RA+ naive and CD45RA-negative memory subsets, the CD4+ cells were split. V was pared by 4 bases and J by 0 bases, with 5 bases of the junction left unmatched. The CDR3 sequence is 16 residues long. The V gene's germline CDR1 is SGHNT and CDR2 YENEEA. For this clone: The target antigen is unknown.

It was at deep level that the assay was run. Using immunoSEQ multiplex PCR, the repertoire was profiled, and TCRdb retains in-frame clones only, with some absent. The sample yields 1.5 million to 1.9 million clones, approximately 98% seen once. The sequencing sample was made of naive CD4+ T cells sorted from blood. The subset: CD45RA+ positively selected. This TCR derives from a man aged 25 to 40 in good health. The V and J genes are TRBV11-3 and TRBJ2-3, with 9 nucleotides matching TRBD1. The CDR3 loop reads CASSSGQGASTDTQYF. The CDR3 DNA is TGTGCCAGCAGCTCGGGACAGGGCGCCAGCACAGATACGCAGTATTTT.